This TCR beta chain stems from a study of memory CD4+ T cells and cytomegalovirus serostatus. The ends lost 6 bases at V and 0 bases at J; junction bases unmatched: 7. Germline-derived CDR1 and CDR2 are ENHRY and SYGVKD. The CDR3 totals 16 residues. Single viable CD3+CD4+CD8-CD45RO+ cells were sorted as the memory CD4+ T cells. TCRdb keeps only in-frame clones here, not all; method: immunoSEQ multiplex PCR. The table records 50,000 or so clones, under 90% of them present only once. This clonotype was sampled from an adult in good health and CMV-seronegative. This chain joins TRBV10-3 and TRBJ1-2; 10 bases are a match to TRBD1. Sample: memory CD4+ T cells from blood. DNA of the CDR3: TGTGCCATCAGGCCCCGGGACAGGGGAACTAACTATGGCTACACCTTC. Its translation is CAIRPRDRGTNYGYTF.